Detailed here is one T cell receptor (beta chain). This specimen comes from a study of blood T cell repertoires in COVID-19. Study overall: The cDNA or gDNA used as material had been derived from T cells, B-cell-depleted T cells, or PBMCs.

The protocol was immunoSEQ multiplex PCR, while the TCRdb copy is restricted to in-frame clones and leaves out a portion. The sample holds some 250,000 clones; roughly 84% are singletons and the top ten take about 3%. The V and J ends lost 4 bases and 3 bases, in that order; junction bases with no gene match: 3. CDR1 is ENHRY and CDR2 is SYGVKD in the germline V gene. This CDR3 contains 13 residues. What was sequenced was peripheral blood. The receptor comes from a young woman with acute or convalescent COVID-19. This chain uses TRBV10-3 with TRBJ2-7, with 7 nucleotides matching TRBD1. CDR3 sequence (DNA): TGTGCCATCAGTGCCTGGGACAGCTACGAGCAGTACTTC. Protein sequence: CAISAWDSYEQYF.